This T cell receptor (beta chain) originates from a study of T cell responses to AZD1222 COVID-19 vaccine. Clones were read by immunoSEQ multiplex PCR, and TCRdb kept only the in-frame ones, dropping some. The sample lists more than 150,000 clones; approximately 90% were seen once. The clonotype comes from an adult who received the AZD1222 COVID-19 vaccine. The material was peripheral blood, obtained 28 days after the second AZD1222 dose.

CDR3 in DNA: TGTGCCAGCAGCTTACTGTTCGGGGCACGGGAGGGGAACACCGGGGAGCTGTTTTTT. Amino acid sequence: CASSLLFGAREGNTGELFF. This sequence joins TRBV7-6 and TRBJ2-2; 8 nucleotides agree with TRBD2. Looked up from germline, CDR1 is SGHVS and CDR2 is FNYEAQ. V dropped 2 bases and J dropped 1; count of bases not matched to a gene: 12. The CDR3 extends over 19 amino acids.